The 7 T cell receptor beta chains presented below share a single source sample, sequenced in a study of spatial heterogeneity in lung cancer. TCRdb itself ran the 5' RACE reads through MiXCR, one entry per CDR3 protein. The data show some 15,000 distinct CDR3 sequences, with 7% to 9% seen just once and around 30% held by the top ten. Regarding time point: sample taken at primary tumor resection. TCRs were sequenced from unsorted whole RNA of tumor, nontumor lung or PBMC. The sample in question was PBMCs, obtained at surgery. The receptors were gathered from a female donor with early-stage non-small cell lung cancer.

This chain connects TRBV30 to TRBJ2-7; 9 bases match TRBD1. CDR3 length equals 13 residues. The V segment lost 5 bases and the J segment 2 bases; nucleotides outside the gene matches: 4. Germline CDR1 GTSNPN, CDR2 SVGIG (reference sequence). The CDR3 DNA reads as TGTGCCTGGGACAGGGGGATGACCTACGAGCAGTACTTC. Amino acids: CAWDRGMTYEQYF.

This clonotype was counted many times. The chain has TRBV6-5 and TRBJ2-1; TRBD2 matches 15 bases. Germline loops: CDR1 MNHEY, CDR2 SVGAGI. V was pared by 5 bases and J by 7 bases, with 3 bases of the junction left unmatched. The CDR3 extends over 15 amino acids. The CDR3 loop is CASSGLAGGLNEQFF. The CDR3 DNA reads as TGTGCCAGCAGTGGACTAGCGGGGGGGCTGAATGAGCAGTTCTTC.

This clonotype has ten or more counts. The chain recombines TRBV3-1 with TRBJ2-2; the match to TRBD2 covers 7 bases. V shed 2 bases, J shed 2 bases, and the junction held 5 bases outside the gene matches. The CDR3 extends over 16 amino acids. The germline gives CDR1 LGHDT, CDR2 YNNKEL (reference sequence). The CDR3 region is CASSQFERGNTGELFF. In DNA, the CDR3 is TGTGCCAGCAGCCAATTCGAGCGGGGCAACACCGGGGAGCTGTTTTTT.

This clonotype was counted ten times or more. J is TRBJ2-1 and V is TRBV5-1; TRBD2 matches at 7 bases. Germline V lookup: CDR1 SGHRS, CDR2 YFSETQ. This CDR3 contains 17 residues. V was clipped by 4 bases and J by 4 bases; unmatched bases: 14. The chain's CDR3 is CASSGGSIAGLYNEQFF. The CDR3 coding sequence is TGCGCCAGCAGCGGGGGTTCAATAGCGGGCCTATACAATGAGCAGTTCTTC.

This clonotype was found a few times. The J gene is TRBJ2-5, the V gene TRBV3-1; 12 positions agree with TRBD2. The CDR3 consists of 14 residues. V trimming: 4 bases; J trimming: 4 bases; junction bases outside the gene matches: 1. Germline V CDR1 and CDR2: LGHDT, YNNKEL (reference sequence). The CDR3 DNA reads TGTGCCAGCAGCCCGACTAGCGGGGGAGAGACCCAGTACTTC. The encoded protein is CASSPTSGGETQYF.

Sample share makes this clonotype medium-sized. The genes are TRBV7-9 and TRBJ2-6; TRBD2 might be the D (5 bases). Germline loops: CDR1 SEHNR, CDR2 FQNEAQ (reference sequence). The CDR3 runs to 20 residues. Between the trimmed V and J ends, which lost 2 bases and 1 base, there was a span of 21 bases. This chain's CDR3 is CASSLSGPRDSGSGANVLTF. The DNA for the CDR3 is TGTGCCAGCAGCTTAAGTGGTCCACGAGATTCGGGGTCTGGGGCCAACGTCCTGACTTTC.

This clonotype was counted many times. CDR3 bases: TGTGCCAGCAACCTAGAACAGGGATTCGGCTACACCTTC. Amino acid sequence: CASNLEQGFGYTF. This chain joins TRBV2 and TRBJ1-2; a weak D match, TRBD1 (6 bases). Germline V gene lookup returns CDR1 SNHLY and CDR2 FYNNEI. The V end lost 7 bases, the J end lost 8 bases, and 17 bases lay between the germline ends. CDR3 length: 13 residues.